This T cell receptor (beta chain) was sequenced in a study of T cells after yellow fever vaccination. Study overall: Each low-cell-number fraction was prepared by means of SMART-Seq v4 Ultra Low Input.

Germline V gene lookup returns CDR1 LGHDT and CDR2 YNNKEL (reference sequence). The CDR3 covers 12 residues. The V end lost 4 bases, the J end lost 2 bases, and 5 bases lay between the germline ends. The authors made TCR cDNA by 5'RACE template switching, adding a universal primer site and UMIs. TCRdb re-derived calls from the 5' RACE reads in MiXCR, one entry per CDR3 protein. The repertoire holds approximately 150,000 distinct CDR3 sequences, around 9% seen once, with about a third in the top ten. This clonotype was seen only a few times. What it binds is unknown. The study, taken as a whole, reports: Booster samples showed a return of most primary-vaccination clones (around 96% CD4, around 85% CD8). Abundant clonotypes from the bulk population could have been carried over as contaminants into FACS-sorted repertoires.

V usage is TRBV3-1 and J usage is TRBJ1-2, with D hard to call. The receptor was derived from a man aged 18 to 29 who received the YFV17D yellow fever vaccine. Here the sequenced sample was CD8+ T cells sorted from PBMCs, taken 45 days after the yellow fever booster vaccination. CDR3 loop: CASSRENYGYTF. CDR3 DNA: TGTGCCAGCAGCCGGGAGAACTATGGCTACACCTTC.